This entry lists 8 T cell receptor beta chains sequenced from one sample in a study of T cell repertoires in cytomegalovirus infection. TCRdb analysed the reads with MiXCR anew, one entry per CDR3 protein. The sample has almost 500,000 distinct CDR3 sequences; about 11% are singletons. What was sequenced was PBMCs. The receptors were gathered from a human donor in good health (CMV status not recorded). Some clones in this sample may be carry-over from other donors' samples.

This clonotype was observed at least ten times. The chain has TRBV2 and TRBJ2-4, with D maybe TRBD1 (6 bases). The CDR3 covers 16 residues. In germline, CDR1 is SNHLY, CDR2 FYNNEI. Trimming left V 7 bases short and J 0 bases short, with 16 bases between. CDR3 sequence reads: CASTSWDILAKNIQYF. The CDR3 coding sequence is TGTGCCAGCACCTCGTGGGACATCTTAGCCAAAAACATTCAGTACTTC.

The chain employs TRBV7-9 and TRBJ1-2, with D possibly being TRBD1 (6 bases). The V end was cut by 2 bases, the J end by 5 bases, with 15 bases between. This CDR3 has 15 residues. Germline lookup yields CDR1 SEHNR and CDR2 FQNEAQ (reference sequence). The CDR3 loop reads CASSLLGQRLYGYTF. CDR3 in DNA: TGTGCCAGCAGCTTACTCGGACAGCGTCTTTATGGCTACACCTTC.

This clonotype was picked up many times. This chain joins TRBV7-8 and TRBJ2-7; D might be TRBD1 or TRBD2, each matching 5 bases. The V end lost 3 bases, the J end lost 6 bases, and 12 bases lay between the germline ends. Germline CDR1 and CDR2: SGHVS and FQNEAQ. This CDR3 is built from 13 residues. CDR3 region: CASSFTERGEQYF. DNA of the CDR3: TGTGCCAGCAGCTTCACGGAGAGGGGCGAGCAGTACTTC.

The sample holds many counts of this clonotype. This chain links TRBV3-1 with TRBJ2-3, with 10 bases lining up with TRBD2. This CDR3 is built from 19 residues. Trimming at V came to 5 bases and at J to 2 bases, leaving 16 bases not matched to a gene. CDR1 and CDR2 (germline): LGHDT, YNNKEL (reference sequence). The CDR3 nucleotides read TGTGCCAGCAGCTACGTTGTAGCGGGGGGAAGACGTTTCACAGATACGCAGTATTTT. Its translation: CASSYVVAGGRRFTDTQYF.

Ten or more counts support this clonotype. The V call is TRBV5-6, the J call TRBJ1-1; unclear D gene. The germline CDR1 and CDR2 sequences are SGHDT and YYEEEE. The V gene lost 4 bases and the J gene lost 11 bases, with 18 bases spanning the gap. This CDR3 has 13 amino acids. As DNA, the CDR3 is TGTGCCAGCAGCGCTAACGTCAGGAGTGGGGCTTTCTTT. Its protein is CASSANVRSGAFF.

The sample holds a few counts of this clonotype. The V call is TRBV19, the J call TRBJ2-6; no clear D gene. The length of the CDR3 is 13 residues. V was cut by 5 bases and J by 6 bases, with 8 bases left in between. The germline V gene has CDR1 LNHDA and CDR2 SQIVND (reference sequence). The CDR3 loop is CASSAFEANVLTF. As DNA, the CDR3 is TGTGCCAGTAGTGCCTTCGAGGCCAACGTCCTGACTTTC.

This clonotype appeared many times. This chain joins TRBV7-6 and TRBJ1-2; D is uncertain. V lost 1 base, J lost 4 bases, and 10 bases lay in between. The CDR3 contains 14 residues. Germline-derived CDR1 and CDR2 are SGHVS and FNYEAQ. The CDR3 region is CASSLDWAVYGYTF. The CDR3 bases are TGTGCCAGCAGCTTAGATTGGGCCGTCTATGGCTACACCTTC.

This clonotype has ten or more counts. The chain uses TRBV7-2 and TRBJ1-1; D might be TRBD1 (6 bases). Germline CDR1 SGHTA, CDR2 FQGNSA. The V end was cut by 1 base, the J end by 0 bases, with 15 bases between. The CDR3 is 17 amino acids. The CDR3 sequence is CASSLVQGTYMNTEAFF. The CDR3 nucleotides read TGTGCCAGCAGCTTAGTGCAGGGGACCTACATGAACACTGAAGCTTTCTTT.